This TCR beta chain appears in the sequencing data of a study of blood T cell repertoires in COVID-19. The overall study: Spain, Italy and the United States supplied samples that represented acute and convalescent COVID-19. PBMCs, B-cell-depleted T cells, or T cells provided the cDNA or gDNA that made up the material.

The CDR3 extends over 16 amino acids. V lost 3 bases, J lost 6 bases, and 9 bases stayed unmatched. Germline CDR1 reads SEHNR; CDR2 reads FQNEAQ (reference sequence). In the study's own analysis: Quantification of nucleated cells was approximated via reference gene primer amplification. The data were produced by immunoSEQ multiplex PCR, yet TCRdb's version contains in-frame clones alone and is incomplete. Clone size and the V and J calls come from that table; the DNA yielded D and trimming. The data show roughly 76,000 clones, approximately 90% seen once. Sequencing was performed on peripheral blood. The receptor was isolated from a woman aged 55-75 years with active COVID-19. This chain joins TRBV7-9 and TRBJ2-1; TRBD2 matches 9 bases. The DNA of the CDR3 is TGTGCCAGCAGCTTCAAAGCGGGAGGTAGCCCCAATGAGCAGTTCTTC. Its protein is CASSFKAGGSPNEQFF.